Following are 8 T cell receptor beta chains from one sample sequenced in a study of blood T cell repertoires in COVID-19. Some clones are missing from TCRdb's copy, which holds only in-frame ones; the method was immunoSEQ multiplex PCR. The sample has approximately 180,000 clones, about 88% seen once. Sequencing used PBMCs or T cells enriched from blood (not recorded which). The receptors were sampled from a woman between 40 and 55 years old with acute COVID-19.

The DNA for the CDR3 is TGTGCCAGTAGTTTAACAGGGGCCGCGAACACTGAAGCTTTCTTT. This encodes CASSLTGAANTEAFF. The chain has TRBV19 and TRBJ1-1, with TRBD1 matching 7 bases. Germline CDR1 and CDR2: LNHDA and SQIVND (reference sequence). Losses at the gene ends were 5 bases for V and 1 base for J; bases not matched to a gene: 7. The CDR3 extends over 15 amino acids.

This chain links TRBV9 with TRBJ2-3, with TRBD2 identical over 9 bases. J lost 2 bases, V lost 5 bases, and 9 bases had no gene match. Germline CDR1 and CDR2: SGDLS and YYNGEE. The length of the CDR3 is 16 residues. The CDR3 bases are TGTGCCAGCAGTGCTGGACTAGCGTCTTACACAGATACGCAGTATTTT. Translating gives CASSAGLASYTDTQYF.

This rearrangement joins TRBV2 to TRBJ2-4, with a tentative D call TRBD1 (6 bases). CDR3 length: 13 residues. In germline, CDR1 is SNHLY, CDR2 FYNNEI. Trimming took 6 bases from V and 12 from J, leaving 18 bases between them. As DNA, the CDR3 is TGTGCCAGCAGGGCTTATCTAGGGGGACCTCAGTACTTC. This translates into CASRAYLGGPQYF. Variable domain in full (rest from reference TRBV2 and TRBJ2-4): EPEVTQTPSHQVTQMGQEVILRCVPISNHLYFYWYRQILGQKVEFLVSFYNNEISEKSEIFDDQFSVERPDGSNFTLKIRSTKLEDSAMYFCASRAYLGGPQYFGAGTRLSVL.

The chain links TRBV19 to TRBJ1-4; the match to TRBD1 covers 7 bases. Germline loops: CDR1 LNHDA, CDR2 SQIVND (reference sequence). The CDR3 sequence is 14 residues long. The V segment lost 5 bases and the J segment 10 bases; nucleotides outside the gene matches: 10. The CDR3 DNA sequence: TGTGCCAGTAGTCCCGGGACAGAAGAAGCAAAACTGTTTTTT. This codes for CASSPGTEEAKLFF. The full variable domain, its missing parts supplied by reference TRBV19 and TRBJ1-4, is DGGITQSPKYLFRKEGQNVTLSCEQNLNHDAMYWYRQDPGQGLRLIYYSQIVNDFQKGDIAEGYSVSREKKESFPLTVTSAQKNPTAFYLCASSPGTEEAKLFFGSGTQLSVL.

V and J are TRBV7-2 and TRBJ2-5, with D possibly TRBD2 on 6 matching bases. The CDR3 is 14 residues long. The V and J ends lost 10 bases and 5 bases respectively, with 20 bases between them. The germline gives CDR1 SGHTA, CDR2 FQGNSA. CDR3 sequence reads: CATHRGGPGETQYF. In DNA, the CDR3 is TGTGCCACCCACCGGGGAGGTCCGGGGGAGACCCAGTACTTC.

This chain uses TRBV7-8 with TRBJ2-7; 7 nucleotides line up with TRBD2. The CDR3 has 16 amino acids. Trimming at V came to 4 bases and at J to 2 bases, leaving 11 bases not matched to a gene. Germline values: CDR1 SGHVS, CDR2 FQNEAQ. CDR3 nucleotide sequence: TGTGCCAGCAGCTCCCCTTTGAGCGGGGATCCCTACGAGCAGTACTTC. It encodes CASSSPLSGDPYEQYF.

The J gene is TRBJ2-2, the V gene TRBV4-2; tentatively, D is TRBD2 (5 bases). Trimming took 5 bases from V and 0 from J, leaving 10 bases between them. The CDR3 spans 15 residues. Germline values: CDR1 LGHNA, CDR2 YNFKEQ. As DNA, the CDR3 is TGTGCCAGCAGCGTAGCGCATACGAACACCGGGGAGCTGTTTTTT. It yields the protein CASSVAHTNTGELFF.

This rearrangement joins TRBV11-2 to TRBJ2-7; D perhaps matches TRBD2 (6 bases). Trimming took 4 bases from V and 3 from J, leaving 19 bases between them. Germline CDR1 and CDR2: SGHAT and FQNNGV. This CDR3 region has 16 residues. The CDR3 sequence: CASSSTRAGRFYEQYF. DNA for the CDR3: TGTGCCAGCAGCTCGACCCGGGCGGGGAGGTTCTACGAGCAGTACTTC. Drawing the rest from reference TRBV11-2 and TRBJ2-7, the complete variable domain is EAGVAQSPRYKIIEKRQSVAFWCNPISGHATLYWYQQILGQGPKLLIQFQNNGVVDDSQLPKDRFSAERLKGVDSTLKIQPAKLEDSAVYLCASSSTRAGRFYEQYFGPGTRLTVT.